The entry below gives a single T cell receptor (beta chain) sequence along with its context. Antigen unknown. As to time point: blood 2 weeks post-SBRT. The treatment denotes: 15 Gy SBRT to primary tumor, nephrectomy 4 weeks later. Blood was sampled at baseline, 2 weeks and 4 weeks after SBRT. This specimen belongs to a study of radiation and T cells in renal cell carcinoma. Study-level background: Nephrectomy followed 15 Gy stereotactic body radiation by 4 weeks.

Study observations and caveats: From baseline, blood top tumor clonotypes peaked at 2 weeks post-radiation.

Measured with immunoSEQ multiplex PCR; TCRdb has only the in-frame clones, and not every one. This table holds fewer than 90,000 clones, 70% to 90% found once. This CDR3 region has 17 residues. Germline V gene lookup returns CDR1 SGHTA and CDR2 FQGNSA. V shed 1 base and J shed 2 bases, with 15 bases lying between them. This sequence was found in a woman between 50 and 59 years old with renal cell carcinoma. Material: blood, obtained from a patient whose treatment included radiotherapy and nephrectomy. This rearrangement joins TRBV7-2 to TRBJ2-1; D is possibly TRBD1 or TRBD2 (6 bases each). The CDR3 coding sequence is TGTGCCAGCAGCTTAGATGGGGGGCCTTTTACCTACAATGAGCAGTTCTTC. Residues: CASSLDGGPFTYNEQFF.